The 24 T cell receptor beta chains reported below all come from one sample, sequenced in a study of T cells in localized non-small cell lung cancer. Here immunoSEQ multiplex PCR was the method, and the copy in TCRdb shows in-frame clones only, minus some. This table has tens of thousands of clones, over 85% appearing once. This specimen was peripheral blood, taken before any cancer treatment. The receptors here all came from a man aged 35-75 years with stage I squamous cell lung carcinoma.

This CDR3 reads CASSLDQLNEQFF. CDR3 nucleotide sequence: TGTGCCAGCAGCTTAGATCAATTAAATGAGCAGTTCTTC. V and J are TRBV5-4 and TRBJ2-1; D is uncertain. V dropped 2 bases and J dropped 7 bases, with 10 bases sitting between them. CDR1 SGHNT and CDR2 YYREEE come from the germline V gene (reference sequence). This CDR3 has 13 residues.

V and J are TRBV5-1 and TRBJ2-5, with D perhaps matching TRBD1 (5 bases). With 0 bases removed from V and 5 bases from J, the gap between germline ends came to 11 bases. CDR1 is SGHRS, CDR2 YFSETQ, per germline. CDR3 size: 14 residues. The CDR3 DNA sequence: TGCGCCAGCAGCTTGGTCCAGGGCGGCGAGACCCAGTACTTC. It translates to CASSLVQGGETQYF.

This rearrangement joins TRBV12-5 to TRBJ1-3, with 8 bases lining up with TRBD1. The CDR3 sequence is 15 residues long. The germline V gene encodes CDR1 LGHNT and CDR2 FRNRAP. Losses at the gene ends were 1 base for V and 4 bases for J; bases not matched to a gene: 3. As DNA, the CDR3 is TGTGCTAGTGGTTTGGGGACAGGGATAGGAAACACCATATATTTT. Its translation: CASGLGTGIGNTIYF.

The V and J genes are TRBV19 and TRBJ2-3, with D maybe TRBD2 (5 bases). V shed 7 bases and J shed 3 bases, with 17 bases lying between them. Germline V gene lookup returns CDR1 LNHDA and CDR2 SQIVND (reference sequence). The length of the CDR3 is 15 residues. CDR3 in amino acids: CASTIGRLGTDTQYF. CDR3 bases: TGTGCCAGTACCATTGGGAGACTTGGGACAGATACGCAGTATTTT.

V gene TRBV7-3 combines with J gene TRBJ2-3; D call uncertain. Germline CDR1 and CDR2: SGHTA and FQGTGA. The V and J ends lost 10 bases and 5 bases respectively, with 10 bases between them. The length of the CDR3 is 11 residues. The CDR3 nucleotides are TGTGCCACCCCTAAGGGAGATACGCAGTATTTT. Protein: CATPKGDTQYF.

The CDR3 DNA reads as TGTGCCAGTAGTATTGGTCGGTATGGCTACACCTTC. Its translation is CASSIGRYGYTF. The chain has TRBV19 and TRBJ1-2; D gene ambiguous. The germline V and J ends were trimmed by 3 bases and 5 bases, with 7 bases remaining between them. CDR1 is LNHDA and CDR2 is SQIVND in the germline V gene (reference sequence). This CDR3 comprises 12 residues.

This CDR3 is CASSPPKGSKNTEAFF. For the CDR3, the DNA is TGTGCCAGCAGTCCCCCCAAGGGATCCAAGAACACTGAAGCTTTCTTT. The chain has TRBV27 and TRBJ1-1; D gene ambiguous. Germline values: CDR1 MNHEY, CDR2 SMNVEV (reference sequence). The CDR3 totals 16 residues. The V end lost 5 bases, the J end lost 1 base, and 17 bases lay between the germline ends.

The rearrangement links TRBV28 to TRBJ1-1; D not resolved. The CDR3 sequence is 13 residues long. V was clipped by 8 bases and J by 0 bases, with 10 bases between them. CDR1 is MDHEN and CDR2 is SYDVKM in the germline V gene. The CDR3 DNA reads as TGTGCCAGCCGGGAACAGATGAACACTGAAGCTTTCTTT. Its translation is CASREQMNTEAFF.

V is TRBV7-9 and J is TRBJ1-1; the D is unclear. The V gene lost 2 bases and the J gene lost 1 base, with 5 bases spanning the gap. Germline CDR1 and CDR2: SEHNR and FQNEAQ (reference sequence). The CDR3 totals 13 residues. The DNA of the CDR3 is TGTGCCAGCAGCTTAACATCGAACACTGAAGCTTTCTTT. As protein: CASSLTSNTEAFF. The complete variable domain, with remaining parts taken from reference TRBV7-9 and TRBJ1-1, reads DTGVSQNPRHKITKRGQNVTFRCDPISEHNRLYWYRQTLGQGPEFLTYFQNEAQLEKSRLLSDRFSAERPKGSFSTLEIQRTEQGDSAMYLCASSLTSNTEAFFGQGTRLTVV.

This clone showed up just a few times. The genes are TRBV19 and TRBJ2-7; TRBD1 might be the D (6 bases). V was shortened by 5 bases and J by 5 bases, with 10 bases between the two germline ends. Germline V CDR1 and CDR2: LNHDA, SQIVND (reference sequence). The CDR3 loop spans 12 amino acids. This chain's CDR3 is CASSVTGHEQYF. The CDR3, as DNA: TGTGCCAGTAGTGTGACAGGACACGAGCAGTACTTC.

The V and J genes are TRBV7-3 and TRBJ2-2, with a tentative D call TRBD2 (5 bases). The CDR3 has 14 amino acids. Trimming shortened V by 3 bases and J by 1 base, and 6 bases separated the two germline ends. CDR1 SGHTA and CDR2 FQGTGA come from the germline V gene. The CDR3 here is CASSFGVNTGELFF. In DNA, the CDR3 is TGTGCCAGCAGCTTCGGGGTGAACACCGGGGAGCTGTTTTTT.

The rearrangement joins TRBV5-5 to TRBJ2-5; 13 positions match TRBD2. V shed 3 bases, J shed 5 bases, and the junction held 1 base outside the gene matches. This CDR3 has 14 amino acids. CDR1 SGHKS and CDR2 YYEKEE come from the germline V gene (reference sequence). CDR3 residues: CASSWGLAGETQYF. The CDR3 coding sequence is TGTGCCAGCAGCTGGGGACTAGCGGGGGAGACCCAGTACTTC.

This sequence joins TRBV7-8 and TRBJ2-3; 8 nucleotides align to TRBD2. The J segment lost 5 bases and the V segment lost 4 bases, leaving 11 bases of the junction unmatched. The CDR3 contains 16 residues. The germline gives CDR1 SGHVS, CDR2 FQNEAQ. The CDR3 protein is CASSWISGTRGDTQYF. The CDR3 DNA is TGTGCCAGCAGCTGGATCTCCGGGACTAGAGGAGATACGCAGTATTTT.

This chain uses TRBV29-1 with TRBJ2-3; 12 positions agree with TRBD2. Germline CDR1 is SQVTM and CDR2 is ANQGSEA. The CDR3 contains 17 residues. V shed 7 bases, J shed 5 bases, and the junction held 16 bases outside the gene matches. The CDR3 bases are TGCAGCGCATTCGGGGATCCCACTAGCGGGGGGTTAGATACGCAGTATTTT. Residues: CSAFGDPTSGGLDTQYF.

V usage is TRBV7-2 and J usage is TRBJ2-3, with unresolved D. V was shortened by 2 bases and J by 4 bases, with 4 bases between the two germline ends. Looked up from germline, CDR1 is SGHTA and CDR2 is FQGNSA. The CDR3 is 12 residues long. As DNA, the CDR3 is TGTGCCAGCAGCTTATGGCCAGATACGCAGTATTTT. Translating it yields CASSLWPDTQYF.

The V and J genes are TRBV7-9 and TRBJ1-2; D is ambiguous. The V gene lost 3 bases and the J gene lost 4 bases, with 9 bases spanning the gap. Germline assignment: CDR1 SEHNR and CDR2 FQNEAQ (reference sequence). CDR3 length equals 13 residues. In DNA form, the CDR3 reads TGTGCCAGCAGCTTTGGACCTGGCTATGGCTACACCTTC. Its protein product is CASSFGPGYGYTF.

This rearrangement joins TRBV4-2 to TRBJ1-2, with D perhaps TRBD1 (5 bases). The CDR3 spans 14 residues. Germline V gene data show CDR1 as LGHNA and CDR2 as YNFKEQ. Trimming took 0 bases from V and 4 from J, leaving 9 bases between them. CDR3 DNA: TGTGCCAGCAGCCAAGATTTAGGGACCTATGGCTACACCTTC. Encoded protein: CASSQDLGTYGYTF.

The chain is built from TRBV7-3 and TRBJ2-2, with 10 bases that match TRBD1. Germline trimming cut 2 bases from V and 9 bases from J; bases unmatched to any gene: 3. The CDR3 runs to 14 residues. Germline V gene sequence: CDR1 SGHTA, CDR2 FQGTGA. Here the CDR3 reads CASSLDRGRRELFF. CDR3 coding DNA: TGTGCCAGCAGCTTAGACAGGGGGCGCCGGGAGCTGTTTTTT.

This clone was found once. The DNA of the CDR3 is TGTGCCTGGTGGGGACTCGGGGGTGAGGGGGGCGATACGCAGTATTTT. It yields the protein CAWWGLGGEGGDTQYF. This chain links TRBV30 with TRBJ2-3, with D perhaps assigned TRBD1 or TRBD2 (6 bases each). V lost 5 bases, J lost 6 bases, and 24 bases lay in between. The CDR3 spans 16 residues. Germline assignment: CDR1 GTSNPN and CDR2 SVGIG (reference sequence).

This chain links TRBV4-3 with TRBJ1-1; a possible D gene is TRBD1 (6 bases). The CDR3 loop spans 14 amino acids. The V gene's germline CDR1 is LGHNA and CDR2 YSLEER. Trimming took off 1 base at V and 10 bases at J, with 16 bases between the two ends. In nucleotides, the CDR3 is TGCGCCAGCAGCCAAGCGTCAGGGGCCTCCCCAGCTTTCTTT. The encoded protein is CASSQASGASPAFF.

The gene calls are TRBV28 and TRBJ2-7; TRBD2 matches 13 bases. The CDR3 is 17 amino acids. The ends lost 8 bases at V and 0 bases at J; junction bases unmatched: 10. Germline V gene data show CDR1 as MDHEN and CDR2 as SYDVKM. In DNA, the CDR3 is TGTGCCAGCTTAGGACTAGCGGGAGATCTTTCCTCCTACGAGCAGTACTTC. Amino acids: CASLGLAGDLSSYEQYF.

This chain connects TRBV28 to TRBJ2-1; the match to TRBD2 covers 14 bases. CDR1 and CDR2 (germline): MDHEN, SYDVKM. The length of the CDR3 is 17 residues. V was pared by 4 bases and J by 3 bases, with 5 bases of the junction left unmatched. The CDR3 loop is CASSSGTSGGIYNEQFF. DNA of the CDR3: TGTGCCAGCAGTTCCGGGACTAGCGGGGGTATCTACAATGAGCAGTTCTTC.

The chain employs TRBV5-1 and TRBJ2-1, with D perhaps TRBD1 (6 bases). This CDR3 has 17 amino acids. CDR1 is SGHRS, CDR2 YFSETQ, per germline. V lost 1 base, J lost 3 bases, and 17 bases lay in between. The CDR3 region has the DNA TGCGCCAGCAGCTTGTTTCGGGACACCCAAGACTACAATGAGCAGTTCTTC. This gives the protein CASSLFRDTQDYNEQFF.

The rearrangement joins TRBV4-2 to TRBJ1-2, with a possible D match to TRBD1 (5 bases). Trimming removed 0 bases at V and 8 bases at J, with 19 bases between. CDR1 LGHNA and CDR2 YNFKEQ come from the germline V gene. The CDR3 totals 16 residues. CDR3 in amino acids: CASSQEKAGPTFGYTF. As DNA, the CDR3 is TGTGCCAGCAGCCAAGAAAAAGCGGGACCCACTTTCGGCTACACCTTC.